The next 13 T cell receptor beta chains were all read from a single sample in a study of cytomegalovirus exposure and HLA in healthy donors. The PCR contained 60 Vbeta and 13 Jbeta primers. TCRdb keeps only in-frame clones here, not all; method: immunoSEQ multiplex PCR. The sample comprises 50,000 to 80,000 clones, 77% of which are singletons, and about 5% rests with the top ten. The sequencing sample was made of PBMCs. Receptors originate from a male donor in good health and CMV-seropositive.

The rearrangement links TRBV7-9 to TRBJ2-1; the D gene is possibly TRBD2 (6 bases). From germline, CDR1 is SEHNR and CDR2 FQNEAQ (reference sequence). V lost 5 bases, J lost 7 bases, and 15 bases lay in between. CDR3 length equals 14 residues. This chain's CDR3 is CASSLPPGRNEQFF. CDR3 DNA: TGTGCCAGCAGCCTCCCCCCGGGGAGGAATGAGCAGTTCTTC.

J is TRBJ2-3 and V is TRBV19; the D gene is possibly TRBD1 (6 bases). This CDR3 is 15 amino acids long. Germline-derived CDR1 and CDR2 are LNHDA and SQIVND (reference sequence). V was trimmed by 4 bases and J by 3 bases, leaving 14 bases between them. CDR3 amino acids: CASSSPRTETDTQYF. For the CDR3, the DNA is TGTGCCAGTAGTAGTCCTAGGACAGAGACAGATACGCAGTATTTT.

J is TRBJ2-1 and V is TRBV27; a possible D gene is TRBD1 (5 bases). Trimming took off 3 bases at V and 0 bases at J, with 9 bases between the two ends. The CDR3 extends over 15 amino acids. Germline CDR1 MNHEY, CDR2 SMNVEV (reference sequence). The CDR3: CASSLLGPSYNEQFF. In DNA form, the CDR3 reads TGTGCCAGCAGTTTGCTGGGGCCCTCCTACAATGAGCAGTTCTTC.

The chain carries TRBV5-1 and TRBJ1-1; possible D gene TRBD1, 5 bases. Trimming removed 4 bases from V and 3 bases from J, with 13 bases in between. Germline V CDR1 and CDR2: SGHRS, YFSETQ. This CDR3 spans 14 amino acids. CDR3 residues: CASSEQGGDTEAFF. In nucleotides, the CDR3 is TGCGCCAGCAGCGAGCAGGGAGGGGACACTGAAGCTTTCTTT.

This clone has more than one count but fewer than ten. The chain employs TRBV27 and TRBJ1-1; 7 bases are shared with TRBD1. CDR1 and CDR2 (germline): MNHEY, SMNVEV (reference sequence). CDR3 length: 12 amino acids. The junction had 8 bases not matched to a gene; V was cut back by 5 bases and J by 11 bases. CDR3 in DNA: TGTGCCAGCAGTCCCTTACAGGGGATGGCTTTCTTT. It translates to CASSPLQGMAFF.

CDR3 nucleotides: TGTGCCAGCTCACCATTCACAGGGGAAGAGACCCAGTACTTC. It specifies CASSPFTGEETQYF. This chain links TRBV18 with TRBJ2-5, with 7 bases lining up with TRBD1. With 2 bases clipped from V and 3 bases from J, the junction kept 3 bases outside the gene matches. Germline lookup yields CDR1 KGHSH and CDR2 LQKENI. The CDR3 runs to 14 residues.

This clone was found a few times. The chain is built from TRBV2 and TRBJ2-3, with a weak D call TRBD1 (5 bases). CDR1 SNHLY and CDR2 FYNNEI come from the germline V gene. Trimming removed 7 bases at V and 2 bases at J, with 19 bases between. The CDR3 totals 16 residues. The CDR3 protein is CASNGWKGLITDTQYF. DNA for the CDR3: TGTGCCAGCAATGGTTGGAAGGGGCTTATCACAGATACGCAGTATTTT.

V and J are TRBV5-6 and TRBJ1-1; D might be TRBD1 (6 bases). Germline loops: CDR1 SGHDT, CDR2 YYEEEE. The V and J ends lost 5 bases and 0 bases respectively, with 11 bases between them. This CDR3 has 14 residues. The CDR3 reads CASRVGHLNTEAFF. The CDR3 DNA is TGTGCCAGCAGGGTGGGACACCTGAACACTGAAGCTTTCTTT. Based on the CDR3 plus reference TRBV5-6 and TRBJ1-1, the full variable domain is DAGVTQSPTHLIKTRGQQVTLRCSPKSGHDTVSWYQQALGQGPQFIFQYYEEEERQRGNFPDRFSGHQFPNYSSELNVNALLLGDSALYLCASRVGHLNTEAFFGQGTRLTVV.

This chain joins TRBV5-6 and TRBJ1-5; tentatively, D is TRBD1 (5 bases). Trimming took 3 bases from V and 3 from J, leaving 7 bases between them. The CDR3 has 13 amino acids. CDR1 is SGHDT, CDR2 YYEEEE, per germline. The DNA for the CDR3 is TGTGCCAGCAGCTCGACAGCCAATCAGCCCCAGCATTTT. It translates to CASSSTANQPQHF. The full variable domain, rest sourced from reference TRBV5-6 and TRBJ1-5, is DAGVTQSPTHLIKTRGQQVTLRCSPKSGHDTVSWYQQALGQGPQFIFQYYEEEERQRGNFPDRFSGHQFPNYSSELNVNALLLGDSALYLCASSSTANQPQHFGDGTRLSIL.

The chain joins TRBV6-1 to TRBJ1-2, with D perhaps matching TRBD1 (5 bases). V was trimmed by 6 bases and J by 6 bases, leaving 20 bases between them. Germline CDR1 and CDR2: MNHNS and SASEGT. The CDR3 runs 15 residues. The CDR3 reads CASRPGGTGLDGYTF. The CDR3 DNA follows: TGTGCCAGCAGACCTGGGGGGACCGGATTGGATGGCTACACCTTC.

The chain is built from TRBV30 and TRBJ2-5; 8 bases fit TRBD1. The DNA end favors TRBJ2-7, so the J call may be wrong. The CDR3 consists of 16 residues. Germline CDR1 and CDR2: GTSNPN and SVGIG (reference sequence). CDR3 amino acids: CAWSPTSGTGTYEQYF. DNA for the CDR3: TGTGCCTGGAGCCCAACCTCCGGGACAGGAACTTACGAGCAGTACTTC.

The sample holds a few counts of this clone. The gene calls are TRBV6-1 and TRBJ1-4; no reliable D call. The CDR3 is 17 residues long. CDR1 and CDR2 from the germline V gene are MNHNS and SASEGT. Deletions cut 0 bases from V and 1 base from J, with 12 bases between. The CDR3 nucleotides are TGTGCCAGCAGTGAAGCTAGAGGACGGGGAACTAATGAAAAACTGTTTTTT. It translates to CASSEARGRGTNEKLFF.

The chain is built from TRBV19 and TRBJ1-5, with TRBD1 identical over 8 bases. V shed 7 bases, J shed 4 bases, and the junction held 3 bases outside the gene matches. Germline V gene data show CDR1 as LNHDA and CDR2 as SQIVND (reference sequence). CDR3 length equals 13 residues. CDR3 loop: CASKRTGNQPQHF. CDR3 DNA: TGTGCCAGTAAGAGGACAGGGAATCAGCCCCAGCATTTT.